This TCR beta chain is drawn from a study of blood T cell repertoires in COVID-19. About the research overall: Specimens from acute and convalescent COVID-19 originated in the United States, Italy and Spain.

Participants were placed into cohorts based on the clinical history they reported. This CDR3 is 15 amino acids long. CDR1 is SGHNT and CDR2 is YYREEE in the germline V gene (reference sequence). V shed 2 bases and J shed 1 base, with 12 bases lying between them. Profiling relied on immunoSEQ multiplex PCR, and the TCRdb table lists in-frame clones only, not all of them. Of 290,000 or so clones detected, 80% to 95% appear once; the ten largest clones hold roughly 1.1%. The V and J genes are TRBV5-4 and TRBJ1-1; TRBD1 is a possible D gene (6 bases). The sample consisted of PBMCs or T cells enriched from blood (not recorded which). The receptor's source is a woman aged 25 to 39 who had recovered from COVID-19. In nucleotides, the CDR3 is TGTGCCAGCAGCTTACGCGACAGGTGGAACACTGAAGCTTTCTTT. This encodes CASSLRDRWNTEAFF.